The clone carrying this T cell receptor (beta chain) was seen once. The entry originates in a study of long-term antiretroviral therapy in people with HIV. The CDR3 loop spans 15 amino acids. Trimming removed 0 bases from V and 4 bases from J, with 10 bases in between. Germline values: CDR1 MNHEY, CDR2 SMNVEV (reference sequence). Survey-level immunoSEQ v3.0 assays were run. Sequenced by immunoSEQ multiplex PCR; TCRdb stores in-frame clones only, minus some. Of some 16,000 clones in the sample, 77% were seen once. The sample was unsorted PBMCs, taken 2.1 years after starting antiretroviral therapy. The clonotype originates from a man aged 35-49 years with HIV. J is TRBJ1-3 and V is TRBV27, with D uncertain. The CDR3 is CASSLSAGFGNTIYF. CDR3 DNA sequence: TGTGCCAGCAGTTTATCGGCCGGGTTCGGAAACACCATATATTTT.